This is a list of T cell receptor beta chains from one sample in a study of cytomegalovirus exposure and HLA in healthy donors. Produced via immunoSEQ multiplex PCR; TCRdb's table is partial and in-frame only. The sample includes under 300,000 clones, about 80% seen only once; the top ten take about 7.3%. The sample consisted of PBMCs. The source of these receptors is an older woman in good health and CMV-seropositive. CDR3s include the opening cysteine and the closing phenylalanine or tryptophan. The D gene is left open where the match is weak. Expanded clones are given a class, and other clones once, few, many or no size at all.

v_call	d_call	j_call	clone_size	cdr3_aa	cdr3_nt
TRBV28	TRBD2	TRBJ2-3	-	CASSFSGRAASTDTQYF	TGTGCCAGCAGTTTTAGCGGGAGGGCCGCTAGCACAGATACGCAGTATTTT
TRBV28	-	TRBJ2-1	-	CASSSHSSYNEQFF	TGTGCCAGCAGTTCCCATAGCTCCTACAATGAGCAGTTCTTC
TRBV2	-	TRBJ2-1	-	CASSAGGGGYNEQFF	TGTGCCAGCAGTGCGGGCGGAGGAGGCTACAATGAGCAGTTCTTC
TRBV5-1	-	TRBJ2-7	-	CASSLYNYEQYF	TGCGCCAGCAGCTTGTATAACTACGAGCAGTACTTC
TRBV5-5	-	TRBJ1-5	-	CASTIAGGGNQPQHF	TGTGCCAGCACCATTGCGGGTGGGGGGAATCAGCCCCAGCATTTT
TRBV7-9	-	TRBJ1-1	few	CASSSGGGDTEAFF	TGTGCCAGCAGCTCCGGCGGGGGGGACACTGAAGCTTTCTTT
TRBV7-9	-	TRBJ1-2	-	CASSREAVLTGNYGYTF	TGTGCCAGCAGCCGCGAAGCGGTTTTAACGGGCAACTATGGCTACACCTTC
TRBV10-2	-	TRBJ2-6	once	CASTGSGANVLTF	TGCGCCAGTACAGGGTCTGGGGCCAACGTCCTGACTTTC
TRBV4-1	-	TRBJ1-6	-	CASSQEDRINSPLHF	TGCGCCAGCAGCCAAGAGGACAGAATTAATTCACCCCTCCACTTT
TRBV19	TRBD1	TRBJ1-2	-	CASSLDRGNYGYTF	TGTGCCAGTAGTCTTGACAGGGGGAACTATGGCTACACCTTC
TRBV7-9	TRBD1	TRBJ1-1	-	CASSLVVGTGTGRLEAFF	TGTGCCAGCAGCTTAGTTGTGGGGACCGGGACAGGACGATTAGAAGCTTTCTTT
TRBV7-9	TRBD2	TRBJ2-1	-	CASSLSGSGGNEQFF	TGTGCCAGCAGCCTTAGCGGGAGCGGTGGAAATGAGCAGTTCTTC
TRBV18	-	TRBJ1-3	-	CASSPGGLIRKSGNTIYF	TGTGCCAGCTCACCGGGGGGACTCATAAGGAAGTCCGGAAACACCATATATTTT
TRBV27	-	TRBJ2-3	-	CASSTGEGRRFTDTQYF	TGTGCCAGCAGTACCGGAGAGGGGAGGCGGTTCACAGATACGCAGTATTTT
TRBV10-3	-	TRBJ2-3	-	CATRYGSSADTQYF	TGTGCCACCAGGTACGGGAGTAGCGCAGATACGCAGTATTTT
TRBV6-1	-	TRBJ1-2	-	CASFTGGYTF	TGTGCCAGCTTTACAGGTGGCTACACCTTC
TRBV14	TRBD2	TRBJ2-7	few	CASSQESSGLYEQYF	TGTGCCAGCAGCCAAGAGTCTAGCGGACTTTACGAGCAGTACTTC
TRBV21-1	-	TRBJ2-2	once	CACCRVGAGLKNTGELFF	TGTGCCTGTTGCAGGGTGGGTGCAGGCCTAAAAAACACCGGGGAGCTGTTTTTT
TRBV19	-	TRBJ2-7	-	CASSSRDKHFYEQYF	TGTGCCAGTAGCTCCCGGGACAAGCATTTCTACGAGCAGTACTTC
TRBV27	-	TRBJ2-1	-	CASSLYSVNEQFF	TGTGCCAGCAGTTTATACAGTGTCAATGAGCAGTTCTTC
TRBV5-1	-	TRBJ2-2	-	CASRVFQGTGELFF	TGCGCCAGCAGAGTCTTCCAGGGGACCGGGGAGCTGTTTTTT
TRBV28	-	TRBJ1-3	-	CASNERNTIYF	TGTGCCAGCAACGAGAGGAACACCATATATTTT
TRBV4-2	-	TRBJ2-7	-	CASSQDSGEQYF	TGTGCCAGCAGCCAAGATTCGGGCGAGCAGTACTTC
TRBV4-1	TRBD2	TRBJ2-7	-	CASSQGVAGDSYEQYF	TGCGCCAGCAGCCAGGGCGTAGCGGGAGACTCCTACGAGCAGTACTTC
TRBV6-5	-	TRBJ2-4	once	CASSPELRGNIQYF	TGTGCCAGCAGTCCCGAGCTTAGAGGAAACATTCAGTACTTC
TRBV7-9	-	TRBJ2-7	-	CSSRPTGVRGQTYEQYF	TGTTCCAGCAGGCCCACAGGGGTGCGGGGACAAACCTACGAGCAGTACTTC
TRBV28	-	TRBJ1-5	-	CASSLYGSGQPQHF	TGTGCCAGCAGTTTATACGGCAGCGGTCAGCCCCAGCATTTT
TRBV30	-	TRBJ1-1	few	CAWYDSVRREAFF	TGTGCCTGGTATGATTCAGTGCGGCGCGAAGCTTTCTTT
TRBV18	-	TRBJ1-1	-	CASSPSLPTQGSTEAFF	TGTGCCAGCTCACCATCTTTACCGACACAAGGGAGCACTGAAGCTTTCTTT
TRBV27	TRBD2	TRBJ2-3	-	CASSLFGVAGLNTQYF	TGTGCCAGCAGTTTATTTGGGGTAGCGGGACTTAATACGCAGTATTTT
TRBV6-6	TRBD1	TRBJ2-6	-	CASSPRGSGANVLTF	TGTGCCAGCAGTCCCAGGGGGTCTGGGGCCAACGTCCTGACTTTC
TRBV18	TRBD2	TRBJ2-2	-	CASSPSSGHVTGELFF	TGTGCCAGCTCACCTTCTAGCGGACATGTCACCGGGGAGCTGTTTTTT
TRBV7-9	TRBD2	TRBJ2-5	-	CASSLVLLAGDQETQYF	TGTGCCAGCAGCTTAGTTTTATTGGCGGGAGATCAAGAGACCCAGTACTTC